Listed below are T cell receptor beta chains from one sample, sequenced in a study of identical twins. MiXCR, applied by TCRdb to the 5' RACE reads, yields one record per CDR3 protein. This repertoire shows hundreds of thousands of distinct CDR3 sequences, 6% to 6.5% found once; its top ten account for approximately 1.6%. The material sequenced was naive T cells sorted from blood. The receptor set was obtained from a man aged 18 to 30 in good health. Each CDR3 is given with its conserved first and last residue. The order of the fields is CDR3 protein, CDR3 DNA, D gene, V gene, clone size, J gene. A D gene is named only where the DNA matches it firmly. Rows give clone size only sometimes, using once, few, many, or a class for an expanded clone.

CSATGAGGTEAFF,TGCAGTGCCACCGGGGCCGGCGGCACTGAAGCTTTCTTT,.,TRBV20-1,many,TRBJ1-1
CASSSLGGGEAFF,TGTGCCAGCAGTTCCTTGGGGGGAGGTGAAGCTTTCTTT,.,TRBV6-2/TRBV6-3,few,TRBJ1-1
CASSLEPAGVSKETQYF,TGCGCCAGCAGCTTGGAGCCAGCGGGAGTCTCAAAAGAGACCCAGTACTTC,TRBD2,TRBV5-1,.,TRBJ2-5
CSARFGRVLTDEQFF,TGCAGTGCTAGATTCGGACGAGTGCTGACTGATGAGCAGTTCTTC,.,TRBV20-1,many,TRBJ2-1
CASSQTAGTGNTIYF,TGTGCCAGCAGTCAAACAGCCGGGACTGGAAACACCATATATTTT,.,TRBV12-3/TRBV12-4,.,TRBJ1-3
CASSLLTSGRDEQFF,TGTGCCAGCAGCTTACTTACTAGCGGGAGGGATGAGCAGTTCTTC,TRBD2,TRBV11-1,.,TRBJ2-1
CASSPGISPGETQYF,TGTGCCAGCAGCCCAGGGATCTCGCCGGGAGAGACCCAGTACTTC,.,TRBV7-3,.,TRBJ2-5
CASSDRVSDTQYF,TGCGCCAGCAGCGACAGGGTCTCAGATACGCAGTATTTT,TRBD1,TRBV5-1,few,TRBJ2-3
CASSLSRQAYGYTF,TGTGCCAGCAGCTTAAGCCGACAGGCTTATGGCTACACCTTC,.,TRBV7-2,.,TRBJ1-2
CASSQTRVYEQYF,TGTGCCAGCAGCCAAACGAGGGTGTACGAGCAGTACTTC,.,TRBV4-2,many,TRBJ2-7
CASSQGTRDYEQYF,TGCGCCAGCAGCCAGGGGACTAGAGATTACGAGCAGTACTTC,TRBD2,TRBV4-3,many,TRBJ2-7
CASSSYGTSETQYF,TGTGCCAGCAGCTCATACGGGACTAGTGAAACGCAGTATTTT,TRBD2,TRBV7-6,.,TRBJ2-3
CASFGRDRGRNTGELFF,TGTGCCAGCTTCGGTCGGGACAGGGGGCGGAACACCGGGGAGCTGTTTTTT,TRBD1,TRBV6-1,few,TRBJ2-2
CASSPLGVGSYNEQFF,TGCGCCAGCAGCCCGCTAGGTGTAGGCTCCTACAATGAGCAGTTCTTC,.,TRBV5-1,many,TRBJ2-1
CASSQMVYEQYF,TGTGCCAGCAGCCAAATGGTCTACGAGCAGTACTTC,.,TRBV3-1,few,TRBJ2-7
CASSSRTSLQPQAYEQYF,TGTGCCAGCAGCTCTCGGACTAGCCTTCAACCTCAGGCCTACGAGCAGTACTTC,TRBD2,TRBV11-1,few,TRBJ2-7
CASSSGTGAGYTF,TGTGCCAGCAGCTCCGGGACAGGGGCCGGCTACACCTTC,TRBD1,TRBV12-3/TRBV12-4,many,TRBJ1-2
CASSLGGSLNTEAFF,TGTGCCAGCAGTTTAGGTGGCAGCCTGAACACTGAAGCTTTCTTT,.,TRBV12-3/TRBV12-4,many,TRBJ1-1
CAISEFEDRASTDTQYF,TGTGCCATCAGTGAGTTCGAGGACAGGGCTAGCACAGATACGCAGTATTTT,TRBD1,TRBV10-3,many,TRBJ2-3
CASSLAGRSNQPQHF,TGTGCCAGCAGTTTAGCCGGCAGGAGCAATCAGCCCCAGCATTTT,.,TRBV12-3/TRBV12-4,many,TRBJ1-5
CASSFYASSYNEQFF,TGTGCCAGCAGTTTTTACGCGAGCTCCTACAATGAGCAGTTCTTC,.,TRBV12-3/TRBV12-4,many,TRBJ2-1
CASRNGQALETQYF,TGTGCCAGCAGAAACGGACAGGCGCTGGAGACCCAGTACTTC,TRBD1,TRBV12-3/TRBV12-4,many,TRBJ2-5
CASSPIAGGFHNEQFF,TGTGCCAGCAGTCCTATAGCGGGAGGGTTCCACAATGAGCAGTTCTTC,TRBD2,TRBV28,many,TRBJ2-1
CASSLRSHEQYF,TGTGCCAGCAGTTTAAGGAGCCACGAGCAGTACTTC,.,TRBV12-3/TRBV12-4,many,TRBJ2-7
CSAQTGGGQPQHF,TGCAGCGCTCAGACAGGGGGCGGTCAGCCCCAGCATTTT,TRBD1,TRBV29-1,many,TRBJ1-5
CASSDTGLARATQYF,TGTGCCAGCAGCGACACGGGACTAGCGCGAGCGACCCAGTACTTC,TRBD2,TRBV12-3/TRBV12-4,many,TRBJ2-5
CASSLPGGETQYF,TGTGCCAGCAGTTTACCAGGAGGAGAGACCCAGTACTTC,.,TRBV28,many,TRBJ2-5
CSAREAGGPGNEQFF,TGCAGTGCTAGAGAGGCGGGAGGGCCGGGCAATGAGCAGTTCTTC,TRBD2,TRBV20-1,many,TRBJ2-1
CATSDPPGEAKNTGELFF,TGTGCCACCAGTGACCCGCCGGGAGAGGCGAAGAACACCGGGGAGCTGTTTTTT,.,TRBV24-1,.,TRBJ2-2
CASSEDRGSGYTF,TGCGCCAGCAGCGAAGACAGGGGAAGTGGCTACACCTTC,TRBD1,TRBV10-2,few,TRBJ1-2
CASSPSGALGKNIQYF,TGTGCCAGCAGCCCCTCAGGGGCCCTAGGGAAAAACATTCAGTACTTC,.,TRBV9,many,TRBJ2-4
CASSPRTELLPETQYF,TGTGCCAGCAGTCCCCGGACGGAACTCCTTCCAGAGACCCAGTACTTC,.,TRBV12-3/TRBV12-4,many,TRBJ2-5
CASRRLVQTVTGNIQYF,TGTGCCAGCAGGAGACTAGTTCAAACCGTCACGGGAAACATTCAGTACTTC,.,TRBV2,few,TRBJ2-4
CASMLDRGSQETQYF,TGTGCCAGTATGTTGGACAGGGGATCCCAAGAGACCCAGTACTTC,TRBD1,TRBV5-6,few,TRBJ2-5
CASSTSGTRREQFF,TGTGCCAGCTCCACGTCCGGGACTAGAAGAGAGCAGTTCTTC,TRBD2,TRBV18,.,TRBJ2-1
CASSRGTGGRYNEQFF,TGCGCCAGCAGCCGCGGGACAGGGGGCCGCTACAATGAGCAGTTCTTC,TRBD1,TRBV5-1,many,TRBJ2-1
CSAMKGETQYF,TGCAGTGCGATGAAGGGGGAGACCCAGTACTTC,.,TRBV20-1,many,TRBJ2-5
CASKPTGTGELFF,TGTGCCAGCAAGCCGACAGGGACCGGGGAGCTGTTTTTT,TRBD1,TRBV6-1,many,TRBJ2-2
CASSFRRASPYEQYF,TGTGCCAGCAGCTTTCGGAGGGCTAGCCCCTACGAGCAGTACTTC,.,TRBV7-2,few,TRBJ2-7
CASSQKEGDFSYEQYF,TGCGCCAGCAGCCAGAAGGAGGGGGACTTCTCCTACGAGCAGTACTTC,.,TRBV5-1,many,TRBJ2-7
CSVSTGNNQPQHF,TGCAGCGTCTCGACAGGAAACAATCAGCCCCAGCATTTT,.,TRBV29-1,.,TRBJ1-5
CASSGTSGRAQFF,TGTGCCAGCAGTGGGACTAGCGGGAGGGCCCAGTTCTTC,TRBD2,TRBV6-2/TRBV6-3,.,TRBJ2-1
CAWSGTYNEQFF,TGTGCCTGGAGCGGCACCTACAATGAGCAGTTCTTC,.,TRBV30,many,TRBJ2-1
CASSLFVVYEQFF,TGTGCCAGCAGTTTATTTGTTGTGTATGAGCAGTTCTTC,.,TRBV12-3/TRBV12-4,few,TRBJ2-1
CSARVAGGARDTQYF,TGCAGTGCTAGGGTAGCGGGAGGGGCCCGAGATACGCAGTATTTT,TRBD2,TRBV20-1,few,TRBJ2-3
CASSLDGVQYF,TGCGCCAGCAGCTTGGACGGGGTTCAGTACTTC,.,TRBV5-1,many,TRBJ2-7
CASSQGDSQETQYF,TGTGCCAGCAGCCAAGGGGACTCACAAGAGACCCAGTACTTC,.,TRBV3-1,few,TRBJ2-5
CASSPIGRSGTDTQYF,TGTGCCAGCTCACCCATAGGGCGTTCTGGCACAGATACGCAGTATTTT,.,TRBV18,.,TRBJ2-3
CASSLITAGGQFF,TGTGCCAGCAGCCTCATAACGGCGGGAGGGCAGTTCTTC,TRBD2,TRBV7-9,few,TRBJ2-1
CASGEEGGPHNEQFF,TGTGCCAGCGGCGAGGAAGGAGGGCCCCACAATGAGCAGTTCTTC,.,TRBV21-1,few,TRBJ2-1
CAISEAVAGSYEQYF,TGTGCCATCAGTGAGGCGGTAGCGGGATCCTACGAGCAGTACTTC,TRBD2,TRBV10-3,many,TRBJ2-7
CASSGRGEAFF,TGTGCCAGCAGTGGTCGAGGTGAAGCTTTCTTT,.,TRBV12-3/TRBV12-4,many,TRBJ1-1
CSARGAAGGPNEQFF,TGCAGTGCTAGAGGTGCGGCGGGAGGGCCCAATGAGCAGTTCTTC,TRBD2,TRBV20-1,many,TRBJ2-1